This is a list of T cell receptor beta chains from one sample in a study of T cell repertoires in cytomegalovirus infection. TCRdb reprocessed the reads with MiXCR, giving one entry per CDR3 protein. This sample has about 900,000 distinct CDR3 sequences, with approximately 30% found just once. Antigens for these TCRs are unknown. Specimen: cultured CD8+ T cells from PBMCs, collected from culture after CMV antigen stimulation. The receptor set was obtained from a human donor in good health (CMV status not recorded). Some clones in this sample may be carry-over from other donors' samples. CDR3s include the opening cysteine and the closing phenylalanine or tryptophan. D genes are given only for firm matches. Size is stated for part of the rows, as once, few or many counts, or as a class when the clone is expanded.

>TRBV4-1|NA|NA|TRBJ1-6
TGCGCCAGCAGCCTCTACCACCTGGGAGGAATTTCACCCCTCCACTTT
CASSLYHLGGISPLHF
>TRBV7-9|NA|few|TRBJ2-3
TGTGCCACGTCGGAGGGCTGGACAGATACGCAGTATTTT
CATSEGWTDTQYF
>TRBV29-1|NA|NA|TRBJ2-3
TGCAGCGTTGGAAGCGGAGTTAGCACAGATACGCAGTATTTT
CSVGSGVSTDTQYF
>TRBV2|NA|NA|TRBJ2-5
TGTGCCAGCAGTGAGGGATCTAAAGAGACCCAGTACTTC
CASSEGSKETQYF
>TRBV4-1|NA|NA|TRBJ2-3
TGTGCCAGCAGCCAAGAGAGCGGTTCGAGCACAGATACGCAGTATTTT
CASSQESGSSTDTQYF
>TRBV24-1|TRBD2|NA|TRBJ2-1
TGTGCCACCAGTGAACCTGGACTAGCGGGCTACAATGAGCAGTTCTTC
CATSEPGLAGYNEQFF
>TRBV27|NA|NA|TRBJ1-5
TGTGCCAGCAGTGAGTACAGGACCAATCAGCCCCAGCATTTT
CASSEYRTNQPQHF
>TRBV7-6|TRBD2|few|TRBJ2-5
TGTGCCAGCAGCTTAGCGGGGGAGGGGAGGACCCAGTACTTC
CASSLAGEGRTQYF
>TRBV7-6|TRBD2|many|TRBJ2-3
TGTGCCAGCAGCCCTCGGGTAGCGGGGGGTTTGGATACGCAGTATTTT
CASSPRVAGGLDTQYF
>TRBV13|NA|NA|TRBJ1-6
TGTGCCAGCAGCTTAGGCGGCATGTTTTCACCCCTCCACTTT
CASSLGGMFSPLHF
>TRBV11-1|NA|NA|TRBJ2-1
TGTGCCAGCAGCTCTAGGCGGGGGCGAAATGAGCAGTTCTTC
CASSSRRGRNEQFF
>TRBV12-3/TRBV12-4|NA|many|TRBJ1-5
TGTGCCAGCAGCCTGGGGCCAGACGGCAATCAGCCCCAGCATTTT
CASSLGPDGNQPQHF
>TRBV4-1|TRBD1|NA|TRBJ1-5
TGCGCCAGCAGCCAAGGTGGGGTTCAGGGGGGGGTGCCCCAGCATTTT
CASSQGGVQGGVPQHF
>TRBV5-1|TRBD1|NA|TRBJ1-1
TGCGCCAGCAGCGCAGACAGGGGGCTCACTGAAGCTTTCTTT
CASSADRGLTEAFF
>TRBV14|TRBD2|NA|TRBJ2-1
TGTGCCAGCAGCCAAGTCTGGGGGGGATACAATGAGCAGTTCTTC
CASSQVWGGYNEQFF
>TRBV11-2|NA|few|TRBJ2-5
TGTGCCAGCAGCTTAGATGAAACAGGACCCATGGCCCAGTACTTC
CASSLDETGPMAQYF
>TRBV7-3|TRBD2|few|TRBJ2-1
TGTGCCAGCAGCTATTCTAGCGGGCCCTACAATGAGCAGTTCTTC
CASSYSSGPYNEQFF